This T cell receptor (beta chain) came from a study of blood T cell repertoires in COVID-19. Study context: Researchers got acute and convalescent COVID-19 samples from the United States, Italy and Spain.

Each participant's cohort was designated according to participant-reported clinical history. The length of the CDR3 is 15 residues. Germline values: CDR1 SEHNR, CDR2 FQNEAQ (reference sequence). Trimming stripped 3 bases from V and 7 bases from J, with 16 bases between. Using immunoSEQ multiplex PCR, the repertoire was profiled, and TCRdb retains in-frame clones only, with some absent. The table shows about 200,000 clones, with approximately 90% occurring only once. The sample consisted of PBMCs or T cells enriched from blood (not recorded which). The rearrangement joins TRBV7-9 to TRBJ2-1; D is unclear. The TCR was taken from a man aged 30 to 39 who had recovered from COVID-19. CDR3 in amino acids: CASSFLLGTTNEQFF. The CDR3 DNA reads as TGTGCCAGCAGCTTTTTGCTAGGCACCACGAATGAGCAGTTCTTC.